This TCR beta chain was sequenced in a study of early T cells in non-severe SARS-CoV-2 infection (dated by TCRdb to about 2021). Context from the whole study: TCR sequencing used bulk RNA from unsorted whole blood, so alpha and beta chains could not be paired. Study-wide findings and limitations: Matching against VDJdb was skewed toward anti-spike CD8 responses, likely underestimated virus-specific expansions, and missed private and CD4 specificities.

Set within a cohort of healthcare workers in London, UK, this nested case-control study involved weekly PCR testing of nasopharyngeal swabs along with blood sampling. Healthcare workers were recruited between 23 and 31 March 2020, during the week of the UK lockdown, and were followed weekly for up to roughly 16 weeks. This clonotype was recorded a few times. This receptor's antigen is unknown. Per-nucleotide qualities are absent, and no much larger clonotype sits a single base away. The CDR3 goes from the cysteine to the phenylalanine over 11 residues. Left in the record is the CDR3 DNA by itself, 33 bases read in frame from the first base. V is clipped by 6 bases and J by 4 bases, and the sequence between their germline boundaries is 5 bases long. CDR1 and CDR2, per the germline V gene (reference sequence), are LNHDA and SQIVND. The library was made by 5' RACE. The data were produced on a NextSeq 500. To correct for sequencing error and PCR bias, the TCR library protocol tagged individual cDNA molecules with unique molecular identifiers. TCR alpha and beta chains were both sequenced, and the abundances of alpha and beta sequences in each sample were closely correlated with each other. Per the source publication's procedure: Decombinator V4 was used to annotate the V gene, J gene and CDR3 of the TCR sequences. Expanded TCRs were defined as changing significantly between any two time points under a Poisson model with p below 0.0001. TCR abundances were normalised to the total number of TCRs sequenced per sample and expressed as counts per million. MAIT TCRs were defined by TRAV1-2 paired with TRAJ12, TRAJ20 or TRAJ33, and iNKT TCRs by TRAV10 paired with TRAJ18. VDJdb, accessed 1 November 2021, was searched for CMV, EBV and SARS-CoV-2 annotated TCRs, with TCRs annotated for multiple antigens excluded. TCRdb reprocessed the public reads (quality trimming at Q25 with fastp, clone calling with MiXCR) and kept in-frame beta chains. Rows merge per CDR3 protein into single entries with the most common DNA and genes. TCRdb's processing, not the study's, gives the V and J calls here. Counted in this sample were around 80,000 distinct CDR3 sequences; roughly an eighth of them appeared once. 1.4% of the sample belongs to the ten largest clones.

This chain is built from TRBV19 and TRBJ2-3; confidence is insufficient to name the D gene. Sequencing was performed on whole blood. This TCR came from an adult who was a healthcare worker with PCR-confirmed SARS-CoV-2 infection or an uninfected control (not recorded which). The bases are TGTGCCAGTAGCGGAGCAGATACGCAGTATTTT. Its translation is CASSGADTQYF.